The 19 T cell receptor beta chains presented below share a single source sample, sequenced in a study of control samples from healthy donors and cancer patients. Measured with immunoSEQ multiplex PCR; TCRdb has only the in-frame clones, and not every one. This sample has about 120,000 clones, with approximately 90% found just once. The sequenced sample was blood. The source of these receptors is a man aged 30 to 45 in good health.

This clone appeared a single time. The rearrangement links TRBV5-1 to TRBJ2-7, with TRBD1 as a possible D gene (6 bases). Germline lookup yields CDR1 SGHRS and CDR2 YFSETQ. CDR3 length: 16 residues. Trimming shortened V by 5 bases and J by 1 base, and 19 bases separated the two germline ends. CDR3 in amino acids: CASSSRGEPRSYEQYF. The CDR3 region has the DNA TGCGCCAGCAGTAGCAGGGGCGAACCGAGATCCTACGAGCAGTACTTC.

The chain combines TRBV18 with TRBJ1-6; TRBD1 is a possible D gene (5 bases). Germline lookup yields CDR1 KGHSH and CDR2 LQKENI. The CDR3 length is 14 residues. Trimming took off 3 bases at V and 10 bases at J, with 13 bases between the two ends. This chain's CDR3 is CASSPGGSDSPLHF. CDR3 in DNA: TGTGCCAGCTCACCGGGGGGGAGCGACTCACCCCTCCACTTT.

This chain links TRBV6-5 with TRBJ1-2, with D perhaps matching TRBD1 (5 bases). Germline CDR1 is MNHEY and CDR2 is SVGAGI. This CDR3 contains 13 residues. Trimming pared 2 bases from V and 3 bases from J, leaving 7 bases between. CDR3: CASSYGADYGYTF. Here the CDR3 DNA reads TGTGCCAGCAGTTACGGGGCAGACTATGGCTACACCTTC.

The chain carries TRBV6-5 and TRBJ1-5; 9 bases are a match to TRBD1. V was clipped by 6 bases and J by 4 bases; unmatched bases: 7. In germline, CDR1 is MNHEY, CDR2 SVGAGI. CDR3 length: 15 residues. CDR3 region: CASSWTGDSNQPQHF. CDR3 coding DNA: TGTGCCAGCAGCTGGACAGGGGATTCGAATCAGCCCCAGCATTTT.

This clone was counted between two and nine times. The rearrangement links TRBV5-4 to TRBJ1-1; D unresolved. From germline, CDR1 is SGHNT and CDR2 YYREEE (reference sequence). Trimming removed 5 bases at V and 4 bases at J, with 6 bases between. This CDR3 spans 11 amino acids. CDR3 DNA sequence: TGTGCCAGCAGTTACACCACTGAAGCTTTCTTT. It translates to CASSYTTEAFF.

The rearrangement uses TRBV27 and TRBJ2-7; 9 bases line up with TRBD1. Looked up from germline, CDR1 is MNHEY and CDR2 is SMNVEV (reference sequence). The V gene end was trimmed by 7 bases and the J gene end by 5 bases; junction bases not matched to a gene: 12. The CDR3 extends over 15 amino acids. The CDR3 protein is CASTINRDRVNEQYF. In DNA, the CDR3 is TGTGCCAGCACTATTAACCGGGACAGGGTGAACGAGCAGTACTTC.

The chain links TRBV7-2 to TRBJ1-2; possible D gene TRBD1, 6 bases. CDR3 length: 14 amino acids. Germline V gene data show CDR1 as SGHTA and CDR2 as FQGNSA. Deletions cut 5 bases from V and 6 bases from J, with 16 bases between. Here the CDR3 DNA reads TGTGCCAGCAGCGGAGGACAGCCCCTTAATGGCTACACCTTC. Translated: CASSGGQPLNGYTF.

The chain employs TRBV18 and TRBJ1-1; 9 bases match TRBD1. CDR3 length: 14 residues. J lost 5 bases, V lost 4 bases, and 5 bases had no gene match. In germline, CDR1 is KGHSH, CDR2 LQKENI. This CDR3 reads CASSLTGGGTEAFF. The CDR3 DNA follows: TGTGCCAGCTCACTGACAGGGGGTGGAACTGAAGCTTTCTTT.

The J gene is TRBJ1-6, the V gene TRBV6-5; unclear D gene. This CDR3 contains 16 residues. CDR1 and CDR2 from the germline V gene are MNHEY and SVGAGI. V lost 2 bases, J lost 7 bases, and 15 bases lay in between. In nucleotides, the CDR3 is TGTGCCAGCAGTTACGGGAAACCGGAACCCAATTCACCCCTCCACTTT. This encodes CASSYGKPEPNSPLHF.

The gene calls are TRBV25-1 and TRBJ1-3, with unresolved D. The V end lost 5 bases, the J end lost 0 bases, and 17 bases lay between the germline ends. This CDR3 contains 17 residues. Germline V gives CDR1 MGHDK, CDR2 SYGVNS. The CDR3 DNA reads as TGTGCCAGCAGTATTGGACCACAGACAATCTCTGGAAACACCATATATTTT. Protein sequence: CASSIGPQTISGNTIYF.

The chain recombines TRBV2 with TRBJ1-3; weak D call: TRBD1 (6 bases). Per the germline V gene, CDR1 is SNHLY and CDR2 is FYNNEI. Trimming took 6 bases from V and 4 from J, leaving 16 bases between them. This CDR3 has 15 residues. CDR3 amino acids: CASRIQGISGNTIYF. As DNA, the CDR3 is TGTGCCAGCAGGATACAGGGAATATCAGGAAACACCATATATTTT.

V gene TRBV5-1 combines with J gene TRBJ1-2; D gene unclear. Germline-derived CDR1 and CDR2 are SGHRS and YFSETQ. The V and J ends lost 4 bases and 6 bases respectively, with 10 bases between them. The CDR3 sequence is 12 residues long. In DNA, the CDR3 is TGCGCCAGCAGCCCGGGCCTCGATGGCTACACCTTC. Its protein is CASSPGLDGYTF.

V is TRBV27 and J is TRBJ1-6; 8 bases are a match to TRBD1. CDR1 and CDR2 from the germline V gene are MNHEY and SMNVEV (reference sequence). The CDR3 consists of 14 residues. V was pared by 8 bases and J by 10 bases, with 10 bases of the junction left unmatched. CDR3 sequence reads: CASGPRQGSSPLHF. The CDR3 region has the DNA TGTGCCAGCGGCCCCAGACAGGGGTCCTCACCCCTCCACTTT.

This chain links TRBV4-1 with TRBJ1-2, with D perhaps TRBD1 (5 bases). CDR3 length: 16 residues. Per the germline V gene, CDR1 is MGHRA and CDR2 is YSYEKL. With 3 bases removed from V and 4 bases from J, the gap between germline ends came to 18 bases. The CDR3 reads CASSHGAGRTGYGYTF. Written as DNA, the CDR3 is TGCGCCAGCAGCCATGGAGCAGGGAGGACTGGCTATGGCTACACCTTC.

The V call is TRBV2, the J call TRBJ1-1, with D uncertain. The CDR3 spans 11 residues. Trimming removed 3 bases from V and 10 bases from J, with 9 bases in between. Per the germline V gene, CDR1 is SNHLY and CDR2 is FYNNEI. CDR3 DNA: TGTGCCAGCAGTGAGTGGCGGACAGCTTTCTTT. Protein: CASSEWRTAFF.

The chain links TRBV7-7 to TRBJ2-1; the match to TRBD2 covers 9 bases. Per the germline V gene, CDR1 is SSHAT and CDR2 is FNYEAQ (reference sequence). The CDR3 is 14 residues long. Unmatched junction bases numbered 4, after V lost 1 base and J lost 9 bases. The CDR3 nucleotides are TGTGCCAGCAGCTTAGAGCGGGGGGTCTCTGAGCAGTTCTTC. Translating it yields CASSLERGVSEQFF.

The chain is built from TRBV7-2 and TRBJ1-4; 9 positions match TRBD1. V trimming: 4 bases; J trimming: 8 bases; junction bases outside the gene matches: 5. This CDR3 has 14 amino acids. Germline assignment: CDR1 SGHTA and CDR2 FQGNSA. CDR3 residues: CASSSRTGDEKLFF. CDR3 bases: TGTGCCAGCAGCTCGAGGACAGGGGACGAAAAACTGTTTTTT.

The chain employs TRBV14 and TRBJ2-5; D not resolved. The V gene's germline CDR1 is SGHDN and CDR2 FVKESK. V was pared by 1 base and J by 5 bases, with 8 bases between. This CDR3 contains 13 residues. The CDR3 protein is CASSQGGIETQYF. The CDR3 DNA sequence: TGTGCCAGCAGCCAAGGAGGAATCGAGACCCAGTACTTC.

The rearrangement uses TRBV10-2 and TRBJ2-7; 10 bases match TRBD1. The CDR3 runs 14 residues. Germline CDR1 reads WSHSY; CDR2 reads SAAADI. V was pared by 7 bases and J by 5 bases, with 8 bases of the junction left unmatched. The CDR3 sequence: CASTPRDRGHEQYV. The CDR3 coding sequence is TGCGCCAGCACCCCTAGGGACAGGGGACACGAGCAGTACGTC.